What follows are 2 T cell receptor beta chains derived from one specimen sequenced in a study of T cells in Graves' hyperthyroidism and ophthalmopathy. Amplified regions were TCR beta CDR3 sequences from RNA transcripts. RT-PCR in the first round (using the HTBI primer set) targeted the TCR CDR3. TCRdb ran MiXCR on the multiplex PCR reads and lists one entry per CDR3 protein. The profile shows around 690,000 distinct CDR3 sequences, around 16% of them singletons. The specimen was blood. The source is a middle-aged man with Graves' hyperthyroidism.

This clonotype was counted many times. The chain links TRBV10-3 to TRBJ2-1; 12 bases align to TRBD2. CDR1 and CDR2 from the germline V gene are ENHRY and SYGVKD. The CDR3 is made up of 16 amino acids. V gave up 5 bases and J gave up 6 bases; unmatched junction bases: 8. The CDR3 nucleotides are TGTGCCATCAGTACCACTAGCGGGAGGATAGGCAATGAGCAGTTCTTC. Protein: CAISTTSGRIGNEQFF.

In the case of this clonotype: One base away lies a much larger clone, so this may be a sequencing read error. This sequence joins TRBV27 and TRBJ2-5, with 8 bases identical to TRBD1. Germline V CDR1 and CDR2: MNHEY, SMNVEV (reference sequence). This CDR3 contains 15 residues. The V gene end was trimmed by 10 bases and the J gene end by 5 bases; junction bases not matched to a gene: 15. CDR3 nucleotides: TGTGCCAACTGGTCGGCAGGGGGCCATGTGGAGACCCAGTACTTC. This encodes CANWSAGGHVETQYF.